This record concerns one TCR beta chain sequence. Its antigen remains unknown. A marrow graft followed busulfan-fludarabine conditioning, with cyclophosphamide on days +3 and +4. Only in-frame clones appear in the TCRdb table, and some are missing; sequencing was by immunoSEQ multiplex PCR. The sample carries about 8,500 clones, about 83% recorded once. This specimen belongs to a study of T cells after posttransplantation cyclophosphamide. Notes on the study in general: Recipient CMV seropositivity and CMV reactivation strongly tracked TRB clonality. Donor CD8+ memory clones often dominated recipient blood repertoires at later times.

The receptor's source is a female patient in her thirties or forties who received an allogeneic stem cell transplant from an unrelated donor, was CMV-positive, and had no GVHD. Some T cells may be the graft donor's. The sample in question was PBMCs, obtained after allogeneic stem cell transplant with posttransplant cyclophosphamide.

CDR3: CAARGPEYEQYF. The CDR3 DNA sequence: TGTGCCGCTCGGGGTCCCGAATACGAGCAGTACTTC. V and J are TRBV30 and TRBJ2-7, with a tentative D call TRBD2 (5 bases). V was pared by 8 bases and J by 4 bases, with 15 bases between. Germline CDR1 is GTSNPN and CDR2 is SVGIG (reference sequence). This CDR3 is 12 amino acids long.